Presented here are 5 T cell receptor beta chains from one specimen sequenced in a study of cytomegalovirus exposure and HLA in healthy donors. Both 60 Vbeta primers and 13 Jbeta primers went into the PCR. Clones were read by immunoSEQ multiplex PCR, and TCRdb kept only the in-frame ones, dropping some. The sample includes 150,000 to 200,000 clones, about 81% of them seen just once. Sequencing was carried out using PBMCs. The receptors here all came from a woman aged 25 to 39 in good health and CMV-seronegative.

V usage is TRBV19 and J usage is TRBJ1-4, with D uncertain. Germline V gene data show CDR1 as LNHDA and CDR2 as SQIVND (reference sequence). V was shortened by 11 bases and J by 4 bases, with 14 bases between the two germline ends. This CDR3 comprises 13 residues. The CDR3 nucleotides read TGTGCCGCCCTATCCGTCGTTAATGAAAAACTGTTTTTT. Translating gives CAALSVVNEKLFF. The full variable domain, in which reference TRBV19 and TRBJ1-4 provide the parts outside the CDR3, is DGGITQSPKYLFRKEGQNVTLSCEQNLNHDAMYWYRQDPGQGLRLIYYSQIVNDFQKGDIAEGYSVSREKKESFPLTVTSAQKNPTAFYLCAALSVVNEKLFFGSGTQLSVL.

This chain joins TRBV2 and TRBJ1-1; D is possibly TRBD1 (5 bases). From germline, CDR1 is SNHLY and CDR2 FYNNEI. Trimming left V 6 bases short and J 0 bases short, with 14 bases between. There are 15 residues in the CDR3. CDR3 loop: CASRGGETMNTEAFF. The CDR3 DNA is TGTGCCAGCAGGGGGGGGGAGACCATGAACACTGAAGCTTTCTTT.

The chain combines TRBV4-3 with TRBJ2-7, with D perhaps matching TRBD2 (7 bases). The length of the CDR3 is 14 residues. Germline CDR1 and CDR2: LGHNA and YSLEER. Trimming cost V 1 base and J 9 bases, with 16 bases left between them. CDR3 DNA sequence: TGCGCCAGCAGCCAAGGGAGGGGGGGGCGAGGGCAGTACTTC. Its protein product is CASSQGRGGRGQYF.

The CDR3 is CASSFNRANTGELFF. As DNA, the CDR3 is TGCGCCAGCAGCTTTAACAGGGCGAACACCGGGGAGCTGTTTTTT. This sequence joins TRBV5-1 and TRBJ2-2; the D gene is possibly TRBD1 (6 bases). Deletions cut 2 bases from V and 0 bases from J, with 8 bases between. The CDR3 has 15 residues. Germline V gene sequence: CDR1 SGHRS, CDR2 YFSETQ.

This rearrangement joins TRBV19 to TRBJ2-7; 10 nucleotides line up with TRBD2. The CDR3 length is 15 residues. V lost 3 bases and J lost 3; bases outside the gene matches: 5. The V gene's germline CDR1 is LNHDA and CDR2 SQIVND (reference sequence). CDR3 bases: TGTGCCAGTAGTATTTCTAGCGGGAGAATCTACGAGCAGTACTTC. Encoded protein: CASSISSGRIYEQYF.